These 26 T cell receptor beta chains were all obtained from the same sample, sequenced in a study of blood T cell repertoires in COVID-19. Libraries were prepared by immunoSEQ multiplex PCR; TCRdb keeps only in-frame clonotypes and omits some of them. The table lists fewer than 250,000 clones, more than 70% of them singletons, with about 8.1% in the top ten. Sequenced input: peripheral blood. These receptors were collected from a woman aged 45-65 years with acute or convalescent COVID-19.

The chain uses TRBV28 and TRBJ2-1; 10 bases line up with TRBD2. After removal of 3 bases from V and 5 bases from J, the junction contained 7 bases not matched to a gene. The CDR3 consists of 16 residues. Germline CDR1 is MDHEN and CDR2 is SYDVKM. CDR3 in amino acids: CASSFLSGLADNEQFF. CDR3 coding DNA: TGTGCCAGCAGTTTTTTATCAGGACTAGCGGACAATGAGCAGTTCTTC.

The chain couples TRBV4-1 to TRBJ1-3; D gene ambiguous. The CDR3 is 16 amino acids. Germline V gives CDR1 MGHRA, CDR2 YSYEKL. The V end was cut by 0 bases, the J end by 7 bases, with 16 bases between. The CDR3 loop reads CASSQEGRAGRNTIYF. CDR3 nucleotide sequence: TGCGCCAGCAGCCAAGAGGGTAGAGCGGGTCGGAACACCATATATTTT.

The rearrangement joins TRBV5-1 to TRBJ2-6; D may be TRBD2 (5 bases). The CDR3 is 15 residues long. CDR1 SGHRS and CDR2 YFSETQ come from the germline V gene. V was cut by 4 bases and J by 4 bases, with 12 bases left in between. The CDR3 bases are TGCGCCAGCAGCCCTGGAGGAACCGGGGCCAACGTCCTGACTTTC. Its translation is CASSPGGTGANVLTF. The entire variable domain, with the rest obtained from reference TRBV5-1 and TRBJ2-6, is as follows: KAGVTQTPRYLIKTRGQQVTLSCSPISGHRSVSWYQQTPGQGLQFLFEYFSETQRNKGNFPGRFSGRQFSNSRSEMNVSTLELGDSALYLCASSPGGTGANVLTFGAGSRLTVL.

The genes are TRBV6-5 and TRBJ1-1, with D possibly TRBD1 on 5 matching bases. The CDR3 runs to 14 residues. V lost 0 bases and J lost 9, with 14 bases in between. Looked up from germline, CDR1 is MNHEY and CDR2 is SVGAGI. The CDR3 sequence: CASSYSDQTDKAFF. The CDR3 region has the DNA TGTGCCAGCAGTTACTCAGACCAGACAGACAAAGCTTTCTTT.

The V gene is TRBV15, the J gene TRBJ1-2; 9 bases fit TRBD1. Germline CDR1 is LNHNV and CDR2 is YYDKDF (reference sequence). Trimming removed 3 bases from V and 3 bases from J; junction bases left unmatched: 5. The CDR3 covers 15 residues. CDR3 loop: CATSRDRGKYYGYTF. CDR3 sequence (DNA): TGTGCCACCAGCAGGGACAGGGGAAAATACTATGGCTACACCTTC. Using reference TRBV15 and TRBJ1-2 for the parts outside the CDR3, the full variable domain is DAMVIQNPRYQVTQFGKPVTLSCSQTLNHNVMYWYQQKSSQAPKLLFHYYDKDFNNEADTPDNFQSRRPNTSFCFLDIRSPGLGDTAMYLCATSRDRGKYYGYTFGSGTRLTVV.

This chain uses TRBV14 with TRBJ2-2, with a tentative D call TRBD2 (6 bases). The CDR3 covers 15 residues. Trimming shortened V by 4 bases and J by 2 bases, and 11 bases separated the two germline ends. CDR1 SGHDN and CDR2 FVKESK come from the germline V gene. The CDR3 DNA reads as TGTGCCAGCAGCCCAAACGGGGGAAACACCGGGGAGCTGTTTTTT. It yields the protein CASSPNGGNTGELFF.

The gene calls are TRBV25-1 and TRBJ2-7, with TRBD2 matching over 11 bases. The CDR3 is 16 amino acids. The germline gives CDR1 MGHDK, CDR2 SYGVNS. Trimming removed 3 bases from V and 2 bases from J; junction bases left unmatched: 6. The DNA for the CDR3 is TGTGCCAGCAGTGATATTAGCGGGAGGGGGGCCTACGAGCAGTACTTC. Translated: CASSDISGRGAYEQYF.

This chain connects TRBV18 to TRBJ1-2, with a possible D match to TRBD1 (6 bases). Trimming took off 0 bases at V and 6 bases at J, with 14 bases between the two ends. CDR1 and CDR2 from the germline V gene are KGHSH and LQKENI. The CDR3 contains 15 residues. In DNA form, the CDR3 reads TGTGCCAGCTCACCACCCTCGGCAGAGGGGGATGGCTACACCTTC. Its translation is CASSPPSAEGDGYTF.

This rearrangement joins TRBV24-1 to TRBJ2-5; 11 positions match TRBD1. CDR3 length: 14 amino acids. J gave up 5 bases and V 7 bases, and 5 bases lay outside the gene matches. Germline V gene data show CDR1 as KGHDR and CDR2 as SFDVKD. As DNA, the CDR3 is TGTGCCACCAGCGGGGACAGGGGGGTGGAGACCCAGTACTTC. This encodes CATSGDRGVETQYF.

The CDR3 here is CASSLSLGTYEQYF. The CDR3 DNA reads TGTGCCAGCAGTTTGTCGCTAGGTACCTACGAGCAGTACTTC. The chain carries TRBV27 and TRBJ2-7; no reliable D call. Germline-derived CDR1 and CDR2 are MNHEY and SMNVEV (reference sequence). The ends were cut back, 3 bases at V and 2 bases at J, with 11 bases in the middle. CDR3 length: 14 amino acids.

V is TRBV5-1 and J is TRBJ2-1; possibly TRBD2 for D (5 bases). The germline gives CDR1 SGHRS, CDR2 YFSETQ. This CDR3 region has 15 residues. V gave up 3 bases and J gave up 0 bases, with 10 bases separating them. CDR3 residues: CASSSGLSSYNEQFF. DNA for the CDR3: TGCGCCAGCAGCTCCGGACTGAGCTCCTACAATGAGCAGTTCTTC.

The genes are TRBV7-2 and TRBJ2-7; 10 positions match TRBD2. Germline V gene lookup returns CDR1 SGHTA and CDR2 FQGNSA. J gave up 3 bases and V 5 bases, and 7 bases lay outside the gene matches. The CDR3 consists of 15 residues. CDR3 amino acids: CASSQRTSGVYEQYF. Here the CDR3 DNA reads TGTGCCAGCAGCCAACGGACTAGCGGCGTCTACGAGCAGTACTTC.

The chain recombines TRBV19 with TRBJ2-1; TRBD2 matches at 7 bases. Germline CDR1 reads LNHDA; CDR2 reads SQIVND (reference sequence). The J segment lost 4 bases and the V segment lost 1 base, leaving 13 bases of the junction unmatched. The CDR3 extends over 18 amino acids. The CDR3, as DNA: TGTGCCAGTAGTATAGCCAGCCTCCGCGGGAGACCTTACAATGAGCAGTTCTTC. Residues: CASSIASLRGRPYNEQFF.

The chain links TRBV3-1 (or the pseudogene TRBV3-2) to TRBJ1-5, with a tentative D call TRBD1 (5 bases). With 3 bases removed from V and 2 bases from J, the gap between germline ends came to 17 bases. The CDR3 runs to 17 residues. Germline values: CDR1 LGHDT, CDR2 YNNKEL (reference sequence). The DNA of the CDR3 is TGTGCCAGCAGCCAGGCCTCGTGGGGCTGGGGCAATCAGCCCCAGCATTTT. It yields the protein CASSQASWGWGNQPQHF.

The V and J genes are TRBV13 and TRBJ2-2, with D perhaps TRBD1 (5 bases). The V end was cut by 1 base, the J end by 7 bases, with 25 bases between. This CDR3 is 19 amino acids long. The germline V gene has CDR1 PRHDT and CDR2 FYEKMQ (reference sequence). The chain's CDR3 is CASSLVPAGLMSTNGELFF. CDR3 DNA: TGTGCCAGCAGCTTAGTCCCGGCAGGGTTGATGTCGACCAACGGGGAGCTGTTTTTT.

The V and J genes are TRBV29-1 and TRBJ2-1, with 7 nucleotides matching TRBD1. The ends lost 1 base at V and 7 bases at J; junction bases unmatched: 4. The CDR3 has 13 amino acids. CDR1 and CDR2 (germline): SQVTM, ANQGSEA. In DNA, the CDR3 is TGCAGCGTTGAAGGACAGGGAGCGAATGAGCAGTTCTTC. This sequence encodes CSVEGQGANEQFF.

The chain is built from TRBV6-5 and TRBJ1-2, with 7 positions matching TRBD1. CDR3 length: 14 residues. Germline trimming cut 7 bases from V and 4 bases from J; bases unmatched to any gene: 9. Germline assignment: CDR1 MNHEY and CDR2 SVGAGI. As DNA, the CDR3 is TGTGCCAGCACCAAACGGGCAGGGGGCTATGGCTACACCTTC. The encoded protein is CASTKRAGGYGYTF.

The chain carries TRBV6-1 and TRBJ2-1; D ambiguous. Per the germline V gene, CDR1 is MNHNS and CDR2 is SASEGT. The CDR3 sequence is 13 residues long. Trimming stripped 2 bases from V and 6 bases from J, with 8 bases between. The CDR3 coding sequence is TGTGCCAGCAGTGAAAGGAGCCTCAATGAGCAGTTCTTC. Residues: CASSERSLNEQFF.

The V call is TRBV5-1, the J call TRBJ2-7; D gene uncertain. CDR1 and CDR2 from the germline V gene are SGHRS and YFSETQ. Trimming left V 0 bases short and J 7 bases short, with 8 bases between. The CDR3 is 12 amino acids. Written as DNA, the CDR3 is TGCGCCAGCAGCTTGGACTTACGGGAGCAGTACTTC. This encodes CASSLDLREQYF.

The chain couples TRBV7-2 to TRBJ2-2; 8 bases agree with TRBD2. With V trimmed by 5 bases and J by 0 bases, 5 bases remained unmatched. CDR1 and CDR2 from the germline V gene are SGHTA and FQGNSA. The length of the CDR3 is 16 residues. The CDR3 DNA sequence: TGTGCCAGCAGCAGGCTAGCGGGTGCGAACACCGGGGAGCTGTTTTTT. Its protein product is CASSRLAGANTGELFF.

The chain is built from TRBV6-6 and TRBJ2-2; TRBD2 matches at 7 bases. CDR1 is MNHNY, CDR2 SVGAGI, per germline (reference sequence). CDR3 length: 16 amino acids. V dropped 6 bases and J dropped 5; count of bases not matched to a gene: 12. CDR3 in amino acids: CASSLADNRETGELFF. The CDR3, as DNA: TGTGCCAGCAGCCTAGCGGACAACCGGGAAACCGGGGAGCTGTTTTTT.

The rearrangement joins TRBV7-8 to TRBJ1-3; 8 nucleotides agree with TRBD1. This CDR3 has 15 residues. The V segment lost 5 bases and the J segment 3 bases; nucleotides outside the gene matches: 6. CDR1 SGHVS and CDR2 FQNEAQ come from the germline V gene. In DNA, the CDR3 is TGTGCCAGCAGCCCCGGGACAGGCTATGGAAACACCATATATTTT. It is translated as CASSPGTGYGNTIYF.

The chain employs TRBV7-9 and TRBJ2-7; 8 bases map to TRBD2. The CDR3 loop spans 14 amino acids. Trimming cost V 5 bases and J 3 bases; bases outside gene matches: 6. From germline, CDR1 is SEHNR and CDR2 FQNEAQ (reference sequence). CDR3 in DNA: TGTGCCAGCAGCACATTAGCGGGACACTACGAGCAGTACTTC. It encodes CASSTLAGHYEQYF.

This clone was seen a handful of times. This sequence joins TRBV2 and TRBJ2-7; unclear D gene. CDR3 length equals 12 residues. Trimming took 3 bases from V and 3 from J, leaving 6 bases between them. In germline, CDR1 is SNHLY, CDR2 FYNNEI. CDR3 region: CASSEWSYEQYF. The CDR3 bases are TGTGCCAGCAGTGAGTGGAGCTACGAGCAGTACTTC.

The sample holds many counts of this clone. This chain connects TRBV15 to TRBJ2-7, with 9 bases that match TRBD2. Per germline, CDR1 LNHNV and CDR2 YYDKDF (reference sequence). The CDR3 extends over 16 amino acids. Trimming took 0 bases from V and 6 from J; bases not matched to a gene: 9. The CDR3 region has the DNA TGTGCCACCAGCAGAGATCGTATAGCGGGAGTACCCGAGCAGTACTTC. Translating it yields CATSRDRIAGVPEQYF. Variable domain in full (rest from reference TRBV15 and TRBJ2-7): DAMVIQNPRYQVTQFGKPVTLSCSQTLNHNVMYWYQQKSSQAPKLLFHYYDKDFNNEADTPDNFQSRRPNTSFCFLDIRSPGLGDTAMYLCATSRDRIAGVPEQYFGPGTRLTVT.

The rearrangement uses TRBV20-1 and TRBJ2-7, with D possibly matching TRBD1 (6 bases). Germline loops: CDR1 DFQATT, CDR2 SNEGSKA (reference sequence). This CDR3 spans 11 amino acids. CDR3: CSLKRGYEQYF. The DNA for the CDR3 is TGCAGCTTGAAAAGGGGGTACGAGCAGTACTTC.